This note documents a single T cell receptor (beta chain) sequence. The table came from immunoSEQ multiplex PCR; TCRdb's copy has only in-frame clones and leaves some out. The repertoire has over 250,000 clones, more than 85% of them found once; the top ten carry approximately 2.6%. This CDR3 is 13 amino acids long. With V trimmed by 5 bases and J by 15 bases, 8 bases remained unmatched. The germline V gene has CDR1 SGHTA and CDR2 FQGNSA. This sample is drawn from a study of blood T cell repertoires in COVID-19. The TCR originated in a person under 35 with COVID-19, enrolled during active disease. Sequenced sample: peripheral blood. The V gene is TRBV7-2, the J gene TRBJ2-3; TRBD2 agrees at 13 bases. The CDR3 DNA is TGTGCCAGCAGCCCAAGGACTAGCGGGAGAACCTATTTT. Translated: CASSPRTSGRTYF.